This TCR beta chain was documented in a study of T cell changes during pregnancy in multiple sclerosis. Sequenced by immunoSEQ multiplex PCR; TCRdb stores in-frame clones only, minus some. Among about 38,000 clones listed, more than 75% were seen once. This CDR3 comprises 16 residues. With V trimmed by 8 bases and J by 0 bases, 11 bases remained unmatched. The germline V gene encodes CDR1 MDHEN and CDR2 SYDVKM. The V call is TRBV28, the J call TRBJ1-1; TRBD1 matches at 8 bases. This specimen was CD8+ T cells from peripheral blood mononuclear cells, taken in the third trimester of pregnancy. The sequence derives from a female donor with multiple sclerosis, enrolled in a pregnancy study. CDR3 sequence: CASSEDRENMNTEAFF. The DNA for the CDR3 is TGTGCCAGCTCAGAGGACAGGGAGAACATGAACACTGAAGCTTTCTTT.